This TCR beta chain derives from a study of T cells in Graves' hyperthyroidism and ophthalmopathy. Across the whole study: Specimen type is peripheral blood, collected at initial diagnosis prior to any treatment. Study findings and constraints: Blood held most thyroid clonotypes expanded above 0.001 frequency. A model built on 13 V-J features separated ophthalmopathy from stable hyperthyroidism.

The germline V gene encodes CDR1 DFQATT and CDR2 SNEGSKA (reference sequence). Trimming pared 1 base from V and 3 bases from J, leaving 11 bases between. This CDR3 is built from 14 residues. Diagnostic decisions used clinical symptoms, serum thyroxine and TRAb, thyroid ultrasound and orbital computed tomography. What was amplified from RNA transcripts were TCR beta CDR3 regions. The TCR CDR3 was amplified in a first-round RT-PCR using the HTBI primer set. TCRdb itself ran the multiplex PCR reads through MiXCR, one entry per CDR3 protein. The data contain 690,000 or so distinct CDR3 sequences, around 20% of them singletons. Many counts were recorded for this clonotype. Its antigen remains unidentified.

The receptor was derived from a woman aged 50 to 60 with Graves' hyperthyroidism that later progressed to Graves' ophthalmopathy. V and J are TRBV20-1 and TRBJ2-3; D possibly matches TRBD1 or TRBD2 (5 bases each). Sample: blood. CDR3: CSARGGAGTDTQYF. The CDR3 DNA sequence: TGCAGTGCTAGAGGGGGCGCGGGTACAGATACGCAGTATTTT.